This TCR beta chain was retrieved from a study of shared clonotypes between healthy human individuals. Background on the study: Contributing individuals were two females and three males aged 18 to 49.

Clones were sequenced by immunoSEQ multiplex PCR, and TCRdb holds only the in-frame ones, with some missing. The sample shows a few million clones, nearly 97% of them seen only once. Per the germline V gene, CDR1 is SEHNR and CDR2 is FQNEAQ (reference sequence). The CDR3 runs to 16 residues. V was shortened by 0 bases and J by 2 bases, with 10 bases between the two germline ends. Material for sequencing was naive CD4+ T cells sorted from blood. Described subset: CD45RA+ positively selected. The chain joins TRBV7-9 to TRBJ1-4; D is perhaps TRBD1 (5 bases). The clonotype was recovered from a young man in good health. The CDR3 coding sequence is TGTGCCAGCAGCTTAGCGGGAGGGGTGACTAATGAAAAACTGTTTTTT. Protein: CASSLAGGVTNEKLFF.